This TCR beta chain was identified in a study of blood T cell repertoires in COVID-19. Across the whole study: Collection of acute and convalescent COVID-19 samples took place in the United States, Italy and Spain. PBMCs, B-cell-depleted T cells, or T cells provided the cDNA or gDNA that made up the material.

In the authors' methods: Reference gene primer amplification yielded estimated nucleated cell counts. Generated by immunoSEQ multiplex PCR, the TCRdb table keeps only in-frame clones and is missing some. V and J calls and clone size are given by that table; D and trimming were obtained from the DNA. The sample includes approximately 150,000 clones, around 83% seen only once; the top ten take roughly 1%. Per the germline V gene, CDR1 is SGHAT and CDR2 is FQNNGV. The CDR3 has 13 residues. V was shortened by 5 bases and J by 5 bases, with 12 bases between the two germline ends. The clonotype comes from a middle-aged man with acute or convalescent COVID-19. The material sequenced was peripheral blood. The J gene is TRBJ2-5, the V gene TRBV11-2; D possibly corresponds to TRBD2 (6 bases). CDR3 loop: CASSRGAMETQYF. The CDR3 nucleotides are TGTGCCAGCAGCCGCGGGGCCATGGAGACCCAGTACTTC.